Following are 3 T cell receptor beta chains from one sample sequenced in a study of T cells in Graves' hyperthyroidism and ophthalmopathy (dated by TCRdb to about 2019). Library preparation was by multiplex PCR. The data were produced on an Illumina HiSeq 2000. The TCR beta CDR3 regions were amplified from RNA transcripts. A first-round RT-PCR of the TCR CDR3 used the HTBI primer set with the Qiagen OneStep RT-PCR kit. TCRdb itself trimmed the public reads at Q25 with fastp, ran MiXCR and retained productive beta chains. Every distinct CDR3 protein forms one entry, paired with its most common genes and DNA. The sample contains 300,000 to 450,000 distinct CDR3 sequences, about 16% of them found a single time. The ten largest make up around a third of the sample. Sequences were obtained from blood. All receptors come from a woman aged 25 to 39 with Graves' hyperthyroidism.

The CDR3 nucleotides are TGCAGTGCTAGAGCCCCCGGGACAGGGGCCTATGGCTACACCTTC. The encoded protein is CSARAPGTGAYGYTF. V gene TRBV20-1 combines with J gene TRBJ1-2, with 10 bases identical to TRBD1. The trim removed 1 base at V and 4 bases at J, leaving 6 bases unmatched. Per germline, CDR1 DFQATT and CDR2 SNEGSKA (reference sequence). The CDR3 is 15 amino acids.

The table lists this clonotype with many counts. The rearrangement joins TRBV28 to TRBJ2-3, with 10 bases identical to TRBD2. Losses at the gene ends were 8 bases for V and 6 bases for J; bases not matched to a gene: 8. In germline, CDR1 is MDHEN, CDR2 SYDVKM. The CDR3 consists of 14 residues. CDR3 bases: TGTGCCAGCTCCTCTAGCGGGAGAGCGGATACGCAGTATTTT. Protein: CASSSSGRADTQYF.

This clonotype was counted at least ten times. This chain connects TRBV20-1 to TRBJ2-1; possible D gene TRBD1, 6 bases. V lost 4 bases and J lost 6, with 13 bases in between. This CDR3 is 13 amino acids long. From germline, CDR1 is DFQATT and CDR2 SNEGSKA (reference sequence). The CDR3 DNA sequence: TGCAGTGCTATTCCAGGGGCTACCAATGAGCAGTTCTTC. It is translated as CSAIPGATNEQFF.